This T cell receptor beta chain was documented in a study of blood T cell repertoires in COVID-19. TCRdb keeps only in-frame clones here, not all; method: immunoSEQ multiplex PCR. Among about 150,000 clones listed, roughly 90% were seen once. Allocation to cohorts depended on clinical history reported by the participants. This clonotype was obtained from a woman between 50 and 59 years old who had recovered from COVID-19. The sample comprised PBMCs or T cells enriched from blood (not recorded which).

CDR3 in amino acids: CASSNTYNEQFF. Written as DNA, the CDR3 is TGTGCCAGCAGTAACACCTACAATGAGCAGTTCTTC. V gene TRBV6-2 or TRBV6-3 combines with J gene TRBJ2-1; D not resolved. This CDR3 comprises 12 residues. V lost 5 bases and J lost 2, with 4 bases in between. Looked up from germline, CDR1 is MNHEY and CDR2 is SVGEGT.